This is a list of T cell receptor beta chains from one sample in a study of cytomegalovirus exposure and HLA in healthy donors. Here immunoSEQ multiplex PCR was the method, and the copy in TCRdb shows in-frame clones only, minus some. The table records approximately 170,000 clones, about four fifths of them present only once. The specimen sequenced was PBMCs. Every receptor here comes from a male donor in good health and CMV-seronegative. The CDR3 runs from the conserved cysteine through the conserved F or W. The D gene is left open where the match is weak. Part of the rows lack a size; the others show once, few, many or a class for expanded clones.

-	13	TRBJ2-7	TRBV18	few	TGTGCCAGCTCACCAAGGGGTGGCTACGAGCAGTACTTC	CASSPRGGYEQYF
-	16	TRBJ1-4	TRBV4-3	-	TGCGCCAGCAGCCAAGGGACAGATGCAACTAATGAAAAACTGTTTTTT	CASSQGTDATNEKLFF
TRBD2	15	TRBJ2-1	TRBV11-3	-	TGTGCCAGCAGCATAAGACTAGCGGGAGTTATTGAGCAGTTCTTC	CASSIRLAGVIEQFF
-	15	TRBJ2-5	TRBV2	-	TGTGCCAGCGGTGACCCTCGGGAGCTTGGGGAGACCCAGTACTTC	CASGDPRELGETQYF
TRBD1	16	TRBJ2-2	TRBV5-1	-	TGCGCCAGCAGCTCCTTGGGACAGACAGTCACCGGGGAGCTGTTTTTT	CASSSLGQTVTGELFF
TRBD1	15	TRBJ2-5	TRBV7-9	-	TGTGCCAGCAGCTTAGCGTCAGGGGGCCAAGAGACCCAGTACTTC	CASSLASGGQETQYF
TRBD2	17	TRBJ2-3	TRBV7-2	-	TGTGCCAGCAGCTTACCGCTGCGCGGGAGTAGGACAGATACGCAGTATTTT	CASSLPLRGSRTDTQYF
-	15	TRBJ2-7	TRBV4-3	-	TGCGCCAGCAGCCAAAGGCAGGCCCACTCCTACGAGCAGTACTTC	CASSQRQAHSYEQYF
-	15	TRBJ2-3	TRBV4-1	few	TGCGCCAGCAGCCAAGGCGCAGGGTCCCGGGATACGCAGTATTTT	CASSQGAGSRDTQYF
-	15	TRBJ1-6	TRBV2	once	TGTGCCAGCAGTGAAGGCAGGACAGTTAATTCACCCCTCCACTTT	CASSEGRTVNSPLHF
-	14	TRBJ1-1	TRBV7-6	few	TGTGCCAGCAGCCCGCTGACAGGAGACACTGAAGCTTTCTTT	CASSPLTGDTEAFF
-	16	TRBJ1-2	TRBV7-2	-	TGTGCCAGCACCCGCCTCGCGGGGCCCTCTAACTATGGCTACACCTTC	CASTRLAGPSNYGYTF